Shown below are 15 T cell receptor beta chains from a single sample sequenced in a study of OX40 agonist ivuxolimab in advanced cancers. Assay used: immunoSEQ multiplex PCR; TCRdb lists only in-frame clones, some missing. The sample holds approximately 99,000 clones, roughly nine tenths seen once. This sample comprised CD4+ or CD8+ T cells sorted from blood, obtained in a trial of the OX40 agonist ivuxolimab. The receptor source for this set is an adult with an advanced solid tumor such as melanoma, head and neck, liver or kidney cancer.

The V gene is TRBV5-1, the J gene TRBJ2-1; 8 bases line up with TRBD2. Germline loops: CDR1 SGHRS, CDR2 YFSETQ. The CDR3 runs 16 residues. V shed 3 bases, J shed 10 bases, and the junction held 15 bases outside the gene matches. CDR3: CASSYLTSGRQKEQFF. CDR3 DNA: TGCGCCAGCAGCTACCTAACGAGCGGGAGACAGAAGGAGCAGTTCTTC.

The chain employs TRBV18 and TRBJ1-3; D is unresolved. The CDR3 is made up of 16 amino acids. V shed 4 bases and J shed 0 bases, with 13 bases lying between them. Germline lookup yields CDR1 KGHSH and CDR2 LQKENI. The CDR3 region is CASSRSSDTSGNTIYF. The DNA of the CDR3 is TGTGCCAGCTCACGTTCGTCTGATACCTCTGGAAACACCATATATTTT.

The gene calls are TRBV30 and TRBJ1-1; no reliable D call. Trimming left V 2 bases short and J 4 bases short, with 8 bases between. Germline CDR1 is GTSNPN and CDR2 is SVGIG (reference sequence). The CDR3 is 12 residues long. DNA for the CDR3: TGTGCCTGGAGTCCGGATGTCACTGAAGCTTTCTTT. Amino acids: CAWSPDVTEAFF.

This rearrangement joins TRBV18 to TRBJ2-3, with 8 bases identical to TRBD2. J lost 2 bases, V lost 0 bases, and 1 base had no gene match. Germline lookup yields CDR1 KGHSH and CDR2 LQKENI. The length of the CDR3 is 15 residues. The CDR3 is CASSPPLAVTDTQYF. The CDR3 DNA reads as TGTGCCAGCTCACCACCACTAGCGGTCACAGATACGCAGTATTTT.

This chain uses TRBV18 with TRBJ2-7, with D perhaps matching TRBD1 (6 bases). Germline V gene sequence: CDR1 KGHSH, CDR2 LQKENI. Trimming removed 3 bases at V and 3 bases at J, with 12 bases between. This CDR3 region has 14 residues. CDR3 protein: CASSPTTRGYEQYF. The DNA for the CDR3 is TGTGCCAGCTCACCGACTACCAGGGGCTACGAGCAGTACTTC.

This chain joins TRBV30 and TRBJ1-5; D not certain. Looked up from germline, CDR1 is GTSNPN and CDR2 is SVGIG (reference sequence). The CDR3 contains 16 residues. V dropped 3 bases and J dropped 2 bases, with 17 bases sitting between them. CDR3 region: CAWSIPGIGGNQPQHF. The CDR3 DNA follows: TGTGCCTGGAGCATTCCGGGCATCGGGGGCAATCAGCCCCAGCATTTT.

The V call is TRBV7-3, the J call TRBJ2-3; TRBD1 or TRBD2 may be the D gene (5 bases each). Germline V gene sequence: CDR1 SGHTA, CDR2 FQGTGA. V dropped 4 bases and J dropped 0 bases, with 17 bases sitting between them. The CDR3 extends over 17 amino acids. The CDR3 sequence is CASSSSLGVTSTDTQYF. DNA for the CDR3: TGTGCCAGCAGCTCCTCCCTGGGGGTTACTAGCACAGATACGCAGTATTTT. The complete variable domain, with remaining parts taken from reference TRBV7-3 and TRBJ2-3, reads GAGVSQTPSNKVTEKGKYVELRCDPISGHTALYWYRQSLGQGPEFLIYFQGTGAADDSGLPNDRFFAVRPEGSVSTLKIQRTERGDSAVYLCASSSSLGVTSTDTQYFGPGTRLTVL.

V and J are TRBV6-5 and TRBJ2-5, with D possibly being TRBD2 (6 bases). V lost 0 bases and J lost 6, with 11 bases in between. Germline assignment: CDR1 MNHEY and CDR2 SVGAGI. The length of the CDR3 is 14 residues. CDR3: CASSYSGGRKTQYF. CDR3 in DNA: TGTGCCAGCAGTTACTCGGGAGGTAGGAAGACCCAGTACTTC.

This chain links TRBV10-3 with TRBJ1-2; D may be TRBD1 (5 bases). The CDR3 sequence is 11 residues long. Trimming took off 10 bases at V and 8 bases at J, with 14 bases between the two ends. Germline V gene data show CDR1 as ENHRY and CDR2 as SYGVKD. CDR3 amino acids: CATTGDRGYTF. In nucleotides, the CDR3 is TGTGCCACTACAGGTGATCGGGGCTACACCTTC.

The CDR3 region is CAWSPGSLTVQYF. The CDR3 region has the DNA TGTGCCTGGAGTCCAGGGAGCCTTACGGTGCAGTACTTC. The V and J genes are TRBV30 and TRBJ2-7; D might be TRBD1 or TRBD2, each matching 5 bases. Trimming pared 2 bases from V and 9 bases from J, leaving 17 bases between. Germline V gene lookup returns CDR1 GTSNPN and CDR2 SVGIG (reference sequence). The CDR3 has 13 amino acids.

J is TRBJ2-3 and V is TRBV6-1; 8 bases map to TRBD2. V trimming: 9 bases; J trimming: 2 bases; junction bases outside the gene matches: 10. The germline gives CDR1 MNHNS, CDR2 SASEGT. This CDR3 is built from 15 residues. CDR3: CASGREGLYTDTQYF. The CDR3 coding sequence is TGTGCCAGTGGCCGGGAGGGTTTATACACAGATACGCAGTATTTT.

V is TRBV7-9 and J is TRBJ1-5; the match to TRBD1 covers 7 bases. The CDR3 covers 14 residues. With 5 bases clipped from V and 1 base from J, the junction kept 2 bases outside the gene matches. Per the germline V gene, CDR1 is SEHNR and CDR2 is FQNEAQ (reference sequence). The CDR3 protein is CASSLQGSNQPQHF. In DNA form, the CDR3 reads TGTGCCAGCAGCCTACAGGGGAGCAATCAGCCCCAGCATTTT.

There are a few counts of this clone. The V gene is TRBV4-3, the J gene TRBJ2-1; D possibly matches TRBD1 or TRBD2 (6 bases each). CDR1 is LGHNA and CDR2 is YSLEER in the germline V gene. The CDR3 has 14 residues. Deletions cut 0 bases from V and 15 bases from J, with 18 bases between. The CDR3 protein is CASSQDSLAGEVFF. The CDR3 coding sequence is TGCGCCAGCAGCCAAGATAGTCTAGCAGGGGAGGTGTTCTTC.

As to this clone: Other DNA sequences in this sample translate to the same CDR3. The chain couples TRBV27 to TRBJ2-6; unclear D gene. Germline V gene data show CDR1 as MNHEY and CDR2 as SMNVEV (reference sequence). The CDR3 runs 14 residues. With 1 base removed from V and 1 base from J, the gap between germline ends came to 2 bases. CDR3 sequence reads: CASSLLSGANVLTF. CDR3 sequence (DNA): TGTGCCAGCAGTTTATTATCTGGGGCCAACGTCCTGACTTTC. The whole variable domain, remainder taken from reference TRBV27 and TRBJ2-6, is EAQVTQNPRYLITVTGKKLTVTCSQNMNHEYMSWYRQDPGLGLRQIYYSMNVEVTDKGDVPEGYKVSRKEKRNFPLILESPSPNQTSLYFCASSLLSGANVLTFGAGSRLTVL.

This chain connects TRBV5-1 to TRBJ1-1, with 7 positions matching TRBD1. With 7 bases clipped from V and 3 bases from J, the junction kept 6 bases outside the gene matches. The CDR3 spans 13 residues. The germline V gene encodes CDR1 SGHRS and CDR2 YFSETQ. This CDR3 is CASYNRGYTEAFF. Here the CDR3 DNA reads TGCGCCAGCTACAACAGGGGATACACTGAAGCTTTCTTT.